What follows are 23 T cell receptor beta chains derived from one specimen sequenced in a study of blood T cell repertoires in COVID-19. Profiling relied on immunoSEQ multiplex PCR, and the TCRdb table lists in-frame clones only, not all of them. Among over 250,000 clones listed, approximately 91% were seen once. Sequencing used peripheral blood. The receptors stem from a person under 35 with COVID-19, enrolled during active disease.

The gene calls are TRBV7-2 and TRBJ2-2; D is undetermined. The V gene lost 5 bases and the J gene lost 8 bases, with 18 bases spanning the gap. From germline, CDR1 is SGHTA and CDR2 FQGNSA. The CDR3 extends over 15 amino acids. CDR3 nucleotide sequence: TGTGCCAGCAGCGTCCGGAGTCGGAGTTCGGGGGAGCTGTTTTTT. Amino acid sequence: CASSVRSRSSGELFF.

The CDR3 here is CASSSLNTGELFF. The CDR3 region has the DNA TGTGCCAGCAGCTCACTAAACACCGGGGAGCTGTTTTTT. V and J are TRBV7-3 and TRBJ2-2; D unresolved. This CDR3 is built from 13 residues. Trimming left V 4 bases short and J 2 bases short, with 5 bases between. Germline V gene lookup returns CDR1 SGHTA and CDR2 FQGTGA.

The V and J genes are TRBV19 and TRBJ2-3; TRBD2 aligns across 13 bases. The CDR3 loop spans 17 amino acids. V was clipped by 2 bases and J by 0 bases; unmatched bases: 2. Germline V gives CDR1 LNHDA, CDR2 SQIVND (reference sequence). The CDR3 DNA reads TGTGCCAGTAGTATATTGGGACTAGCGGGGAGCACAGATACGCAGTATTTT. Its translation is CASSILGLAGSTDTQYF.

The V and J genes are TRBV25-1 and TRBJ1-1; no reliable D call. Trimming pared 4 bases from V and 4 bases from J, leaving 13 bases between. The CDR3 has 14 amino acids. Germline V gene data show CDR1 as MGHDK and CDR2 as SYGVNS. CDR3 in amino acids: CASSVQAGSTEAFF. The DNA of the CDR3 is TGTGCCAGCAGTGTCCAAGCGGGATCCACTGAAGCTTTCTTT.

The genes are TRBV19 and TRBJ1-1, with 7 bases that match TRBD1. The trim removed 5 bases at V and 3 bases at J, leaving 12 bases unmatched. Germline assignment: CDR1 LNHDA and CDR2 SQIVND (reference sequence). The CDR3 has 16 amino acids. The CDR3 sequence: CASSPGGRGRHTEAFF. CDR3 DNA: TGTGCCAGTAGTCCCGGGGGAAGGGGGCGGCACACTGAAGCTTTCTTT.

This chain joins TRBV24-1 and TRBJ2-1; TRBD1 agrees at 8 bases. J gave up 0 bases and V 4 bases, and 4 bases lay outside the gene matches. CDR3 length: 16 amino acids. Germline lookup yields CDR1 KGHDR and CDR2 SFDVKD. The CDR3, as DNA: TGTGCCACCAGTGACGGACAGGGAAGCTCCTACAATGAGCAGTTCTTC. Its translation is CATSDGQGSSYNEQFF.

This clone turned up a few times. This chain connects TRBV2 to TRBJ1-1, with D perhaps TRBD1 (5 bases). Trimming shortened V by 7 bases and J by 1 base, and 13 bases separated the two germline ends. Germline CDR1 is SNHLY and CDR2 is FYNNEI. The CDR3 length is 14 residues. As DNA, the CDR3 is TGTGCCAGCACACTGACGGACACGAACACTGAAGCTTTCTTT. As protein: CASTLTDTNTEAFF.

The rearrangement links TRBV29-1 to TRBJ1-2, with 9 bases identical to TRBD1. Losses at the gene ends were 4 bases for V and 8 bases for J; bases not matched to a gene: 11. The CDR3 extends over 14 amino acids. Per germline, CDR1 SQVTM and CDR2 ANQGSEA. CDR3 in DNA: TGCAGCGTTGGAGCGCGGGACAGGGCGGGCGGCTACACCTTC. Translating it yields CSVGARDRAGGYTF.

The rearrangement joins TRBV28 to TRBJ2-1, with unresolved D. Trimming removed 6 bases from V and 4 bases from J, with 13 bases in between. CDR1 is MDHEN, CDR2 SYDVKM, per germline. The CDR3 runs 14 residues. The CDR3 DNA is TGTGCCAGCAGCCTTCTGGTGCGGTACAATGAGCAGTTCTTC. Translated, it gives CASSLLVRYNEQFF.

The V and J genes are TRBV5-6 and TRBJ1-1, with D uncertain. The CDR3 has 14 amino acids. The germline V gene has CDR1 SGHDT and CDR2 YYEEEE. V lost 4 bases and J 5 bases, leaving 15 bases between the germline ends. The CDR3 is CASSLYMGGTEAFF. The CDR3 DNA reads as TGTGCCAGCAGCCTTTACATGGGAGGAACTGAAGCTTTCTTT. Based on the CDR3 plus reference TRBV5-6 and TRBJ1-1, the full variable domain is DAGVTQSPTHLIKTRGQQVTLRCSPKSGHDTVSWYQQALGQGPQFIFQYYEEEERQRGNFPDRFSGHQFPNYSSELNVNALLLGDSALYLCASSLYMGGTEAFFGQGTRLTVV.

V usage is TRBV27 and J usage is TRBJ2-1; 10 nucleotides line up with TRBD2. The CDR3 consists of 14 residues. J lost 5 bases, V lost 5 bases, and 3 bases had no gene match. Germline loops: CDR1 MNHEY, CDR2 SMNVEV (reference sequence). CDR3 amino acids: CASSGLAAHNEQFF. CDR3 sequence (DNA): TGTGCCAGCAGTGGACTAGCGGCACACAATGAGCAGTTCTTC.

This chain links TRBV7-3 with TRBJ2-5; D unclear. Germline assignment: CDR1 SGHTA and CDR2 FQGTGA. The CDR3 spans 13 residues. The V end was cut by 3 bases, the J end by 0 bases, with 5 bases between. The CDR3: CASSFLHQETQYF. CDR3 DNA sequence: TGTGCCAGCAGCTTCCTACACCAAGAGACCCAGTACTTC.

This sequence joins TRBV4-3 and TRBJ2-7, with TRBD1 matching 7 bases. J gave up 2 bases and V 1 base, and 14 bases lay outside the gene matches. Germline loops: CDR1 LGHNA, CDR2 YSLEER. The CDR3 sequence is 18 residues long. As DNA, the CDR3 is TGCGCCAGCAGCCAAGCCCGATTGACAGGGTGGGTAGCCTACGAGCAGTACTTC. This gives the protein CASSQARLTGWVAYEQYF.

This chain joins TRBV7-2 and TRBJ2-3; 11 bases match TRBD2. Germline trimming cut 8 bases from V and 4 bases from J; bases unmatched to any gene: 20. The CDR3 is made up of 19 amino acids. CDR1 is SGHTA, CDR2 FQGNSA, per germline. CDR3 DNA sequence: TGTGCCAGCGAGCCAGCAGCTTTAGCGGGAGGGTGGGTTGCAGATACGCAGTATTTT. This codes for CASEPAALAGGWVADTQYF.

The genes are TRBV5-4 and TRBJ2-7; TRBD2 matches 12 bases. With V trimmed by 10 bases and J by 2 bases, 4 bases remained unmatched. The germline gives CDR1 SGHNT, CDR2 YYREEE (reference sequence). There are 13 residues in the CDR3. CDR3 loop: CAGGLAGTYEQYF. As DNA, the CDR3 is TGTGCCGGAGGACTAGCGGGAACCTACGAGCAGTACTTC.

The gene calls are TRBV15 and TRBJ2-7, with 8 positions matching TRBD2. CDR3 length equals 17 residues. Germline values: CDR1 LNHNV, CDR2 YYDKDF (reference sequence). Germline trimming cut 5 bases from V and 0 bases from J; bases unmatched to any gene: 12. DNA of the CDR3: TGTGCCACCAGCCCTCTAAACAGGGCGGGGGGCTCCTACGAGCAGTACTTC. Translation: CATSPLNRAGGSYEQYF.

V and J are TRBV4-3 and TRBJ2-1; TRBD2 matches at 10 bases. The CDR3 is 16 residues long. J gave up 9 bases and V 0 bases, and 8 bases lay outside the gene matches. CDR1 and CDR2 from the germline V gene are LGHNA and YSLEER. CDR3 coding DNA: TGCGCCAGCAGCCAAGACCAGGCTAGCGGGAGTTTTGAGCAGTTCTTC. It translates to CASSQDQASGSFEQFF.

The J gene is TRBJ1-2, the V gene TRBV5-1; D unresolved. Germline CDR1 SGHRS, CDR2 YFSETQ. The CDR3 runs 13 residues. V was clipped by 4 bases and J by 8 bases, with 15 bases between them. The chain's CDR3 is CASSRSRLGGYTF. In nucleotides, the CDR3 is TGCGCCAGCAGCCGCAGCCGGCTCGGGGGCTACACCTTC.

The V gene is TRBV6-5, the J gene TRBJ1-2; D is possibly TRBD1 (6 bases). This CDR3 is built from 14 residues. V lost 6 bases and J 5 bases, leaving 16 bases between the germline ends. Germline assignment: CDR1 MNHEY and CDR2 SVGAGI. CDR3 protein: CASSRGQRFYGYTF. For the CDR3, the DNA is TGTGCCAGCAGCCGCGGACAGAGATTTTATGGCTACACCTTC.

The J gene is TRBJ1-4, the V gene TRBV15; TRBD1 agrees at 7 bases. The CDR3 consists of 14 residues. Germline V gene lookup returns CDR1 LNHNV and CDR2 YYDKDF (reference sequence). After removal of 5 bases from V and 12 bases from J, the junction contained 12 bases not matched to a gene. The DNA of the CDR3 is TGTGCCACCAGCTCGCGGACAGGTCTGGAAGAACTGTTTTTT. Its protein is CATSSRTGLEELFF. The whole variable domain, filled in from reference TRBV15 and TRBJ1-4, reads DAMVIQNPRYQVTQFGKPVTLSCSQTLNHNVMYWYQQKSSQAPKLLFHYYDKDFNNEADTPDNFQSRRPNTSFCFLDIRSPGLGDTAMYLCATSSRTGLEELFFGSGTQLSVL.

This chain joins TRBV9 and TRBJ2-2, with D possibly TRBD2 on 6 matching bases. CDR1 SGDLS and CDR2 YYNGEE come from the germline V gene. This CDR3 has 17 amino acids. With 4 bases removed from V and 7 bases from J, the gap between germline ends came to 23 bases. The CDR3 nucleotides read TGTGCCAGCAGCAAAACAGGATCGGGAGCTGTCGTCGGGGAGCTGTTTTTT. It specifies CASSKTGSGAVVGELFF.

This clone was detected only once. The genes are TRBV3-1 (or the pseudogene TRBV3-2) and TRBJ2-7; TRBD2 aligns across 10 bases. From germline, CDR1 is LGHDT and CDR2 YNNKEL (reference sequence). CDR3 size: 14 residues. With V trimmed by 5 bases and J by 2 bases, 3 bases remained unmatched. CDR3 amino acids: CASSFGLAAYEQYF. The CDR3 nucleotides are TGTGCCAGCAGCTTTGGACTAGCGGCCTACGAGCAGTACTTC.

The chain links TRBV5-3 to TRBJ1-2; D not resolved. TRBV5-3 is noted as an ORF with a role that remains uncertain. Trimming took 7 bases from V and 5 from J, leaving 12 bases between them. The CDR3 is 12 amino acids. The CDR3 DNA is TGTGCCAGAGAGGTGGCCCTATATGGCTACACCTTC. Translation gives CAREVALYGYTF.